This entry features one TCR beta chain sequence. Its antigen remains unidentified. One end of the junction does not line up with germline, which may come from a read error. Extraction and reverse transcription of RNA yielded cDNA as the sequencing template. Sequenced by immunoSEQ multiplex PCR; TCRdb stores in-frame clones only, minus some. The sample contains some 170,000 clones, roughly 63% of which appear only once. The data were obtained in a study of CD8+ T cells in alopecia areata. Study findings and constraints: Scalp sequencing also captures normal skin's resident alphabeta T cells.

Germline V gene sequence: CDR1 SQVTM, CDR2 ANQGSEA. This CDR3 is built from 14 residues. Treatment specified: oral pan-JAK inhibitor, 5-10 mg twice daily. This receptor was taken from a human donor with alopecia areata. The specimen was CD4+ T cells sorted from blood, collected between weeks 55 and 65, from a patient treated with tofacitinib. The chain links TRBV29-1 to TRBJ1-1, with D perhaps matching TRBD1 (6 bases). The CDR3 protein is CSVEERGMNTEAFF. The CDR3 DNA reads TGCAGCGTCGAAGAAAGGGGGATGAACACTGAAGCTTTCTTT.